This TCR beta chain comes out of a study of T cell changes during pregnancy in multiple sclerosis. The repertoire was sequenced with immunoSEQ multiplex PCR; TCRdb's copy has only in-frame clones and lacks some. The data show about 36,000 clones, around 89% seen once. Germline lookup yields CDR1 MNHNS and CDR2 SASEGT. Trimming at V came to 6 bases and at J to 8 bases, leaving 1 base not matched to a gene. The CDR3 is 11 amino acids. The V and J genes are TRBV6-1 and TRBJ1-1; 9 bases match TRBD1. The receptor was isolated from a female donor with multiple sclerosis, enrolled in a pregnancy study. The sequencing here drew on CD4+ T cells from peripheral blood mononuclear cells, taken in the first trimester of pregnancy. As DNA, the CDR3 is TGTGCCAGCAGGGGGACAGGGGAAGCTTTCTTT. Protein: CASRGTGEAFF.